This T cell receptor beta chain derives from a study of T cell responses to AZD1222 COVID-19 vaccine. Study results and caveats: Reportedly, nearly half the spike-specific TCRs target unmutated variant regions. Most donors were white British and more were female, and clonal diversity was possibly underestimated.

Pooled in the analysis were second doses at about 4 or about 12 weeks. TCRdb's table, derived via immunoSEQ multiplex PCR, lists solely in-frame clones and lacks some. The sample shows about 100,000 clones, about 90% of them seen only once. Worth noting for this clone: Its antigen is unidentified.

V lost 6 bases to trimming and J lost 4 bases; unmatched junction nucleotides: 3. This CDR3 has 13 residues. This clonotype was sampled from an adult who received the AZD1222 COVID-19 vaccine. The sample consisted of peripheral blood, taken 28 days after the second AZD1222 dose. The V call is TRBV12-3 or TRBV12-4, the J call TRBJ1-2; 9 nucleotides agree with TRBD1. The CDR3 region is CASRTGGGYGYTF. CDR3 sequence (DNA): TGTGCCAGCAGAACAGGGGGCGGCTATGGCTACACCTTC.